This T cell receptor beta chain is from a study of blood T cell repertoires in COVID-19. Germline values: CDR1 KGHDR, CDR2 SFDVKD. The CDR3 has 16 residues. The ends lost 4 bases at V and 4 bases at J; junction bases unmatched: 8. Sequencing was performed with immunoSEQ multiplex PCR; in TCRdb, only in-frame clones are kept and a portion is missing. The sample yields about 250,000 clones, 65% to 85% seen once. This sequence originates from a man aged 50 to 59 with active or convalescent COVID-19. The V call is TRBV24-1, the J call TRBJ1-5, with TRBD1 identical over 8 bases. The sequenced sample consisted of peripheral blood. The CDR3 here is CATSEGRGRENQPQHF. CDR3 DNA: TGTGCCACCAGTGAGGGCAGGGGGCGTGAAAATCAGCCCCAGCATTTT.